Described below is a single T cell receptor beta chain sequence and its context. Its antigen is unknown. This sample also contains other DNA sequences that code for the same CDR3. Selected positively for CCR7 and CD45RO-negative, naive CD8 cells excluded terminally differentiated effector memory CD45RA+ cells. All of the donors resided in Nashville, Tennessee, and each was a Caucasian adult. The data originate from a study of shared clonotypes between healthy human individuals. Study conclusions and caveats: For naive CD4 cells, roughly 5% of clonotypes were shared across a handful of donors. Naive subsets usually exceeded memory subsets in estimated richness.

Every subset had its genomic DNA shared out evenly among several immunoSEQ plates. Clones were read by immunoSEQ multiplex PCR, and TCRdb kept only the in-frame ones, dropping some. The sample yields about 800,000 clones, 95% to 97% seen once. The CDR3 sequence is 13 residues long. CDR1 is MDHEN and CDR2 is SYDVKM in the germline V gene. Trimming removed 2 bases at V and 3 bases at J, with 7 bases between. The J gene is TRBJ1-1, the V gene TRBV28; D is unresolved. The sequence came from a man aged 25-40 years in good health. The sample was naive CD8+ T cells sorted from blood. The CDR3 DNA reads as TGTGCCAGCAGTTTAAGCGGGTACACTGAAGCTTTCTTT. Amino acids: CASSLSGYTEAFF.